This is a list of T cell receptor beta chains from one sample in a study of cytomegalovirus exposure and HLA in healthy donors. Assay used: immunoSEQ multiplex PCR; TCRdb lists only in-frame clones, some missing. The table lists about 140,000 clones, around 85% of them singletons, with under 3% in the top ten. Sequencing was carried out using PBMCs. The receptors stem from a man between 18 and 35 years old in good health and CMV-seronegative. The CDR3 runs from the conserved cysteine through the conserved F or W. Each record gives: CDR3 protein, CDR3 DNA, D gene, V gene, clone size, J gene. A D gene is named only where the DNA matches it firmly. Clone size is shown for a subset of rows, as once, few, many or a class of expanded clone.

CASSLQRAGSPLHF | TGTGCCAGCAGTTTACAGAGGGCTGGGTCACCCCTCCACTTT | . | TRBV27 | . | TRBJ1-6
CASSYSGQSGGEQYF | TGTGCCAGCAGTTACTCGGGGCAATCGGGTGGCGAGCAGTACTTC | . | TRBV6-6 | . | TRBJ2-7
CASTTPASGYEQYF | TGTGCCAGCACTACACCGGCCAGTGGTTACGAGCAGTACTTC | . | TRBV18 | . | TRBJ2-7
CASSYEGRQPQHF | TGTGCCAGCAGTTACGAGGGTAGACAGCCCCAGCATTTT | . | TRBV6-5 | . | TRBJ1-5
CASSGGQGHNEQFF | TGTGCCAGCAGCGGAGGACAGGGACACAATGAGCAGTTCTTC | TRBD1 | TRBV7-9 | . | TRBJ2-1
CASSLEFQGGETQYF | TGTGCCAGCAGCTTAGAGTTCCAGGGTGGCGAGACCCAGTACTTC | . | TRBV11-2 | . | TRBJ2-5
CASSLDRGPYNEQFF | TGTGCCAGCAGCTTAGACAGGGGGCCCTACAATGAGCAGTTCTTC | TRBD1 | TRBV11-1 | . | TRBJ2-1
CASTYDGQGRQPQHF | TGTGCCAGTACTTACGATGGACAGGGAAGGCAGCCCCAGCATTTT | TRBD1 | TRBV19 | . | TRBJ1-5
CASSPRVGTEAFF | TGCGCCAGCAGCCCCAGGGTTGGAACTGAAGCTTTCTTT | . | TRBV5-1 | . | TRBJ1-1
CASSRTGSYGYTF | TGCGCCAGCAGTCGGACTGGAAGCTATGGCTACACCTTC | . | TRBV5-1 | . | TRBJ1-2
CASSHLAGPYQETQYF | TGTGCCAGCAGCCATTTAGCGGGTCCGTACCAAGAGACCCAGTACTTC | TRBD2 | TRBV5-6 | . | TRBJ2-5
CSATGTGGSLRDGYTF | TGCAGCGCAACCGGGACAGGGGGGTCTCTTAGGGATGGCTACACCTTC | TRBD1 | TRBV29-1 | . | TRBJ1-2
CAWSAQGADTQYF | TGTGCCTGGAGTGCCCAGGGGGCAGATACGCAGTATTTT | TRBD1 | TRBV30 | . | TRBJ2-3
CASSLGQVHTGELFF | TGTGCCAGCAGCTTGGGACAGGTGCACACCGGGGAGCTGTTTTTT | TRBD1 | TRBV7-7 | . | TRBJ2-2
CASSLQGNQPQHF | TGTGCCAGCAGCTTACAGGGCAATCAGCCCCAGCATTTT | . | TRBV7-2 | . | TRBJ1-5
CASSLPWEGQDTQYF | TGTGCCAGCAGCTTACCGTGGGAGGGCCAAGATACGCAGTATTTT | TRBD2 | TRBV7-8 | . | TRBJ2-3
CAWSRGSTDTQYF | TGTGCCTGGAGCAGGGGGAGCACAGATACGCAGTATTTT | TRBD1 | TRBV30 | once | TRBJ2-3
CSGGGGEETQYF | TGTTCCGGTGGGGGAGGAGAAGAGACCCAGTACTTC | . | TRBV19 | . | TRBJ2-5
CASTFGQGTTDTQYF | TGTGCCAGCACATTCGGACAGGGAACCACAGATACGCAGTATTTT | TRBD1 | TRBV5-4 | . | TRBJ2-3
CASSFLTGQGSQETQYF | TGTGCCAGCAGTTTCCTCACCGGACAGGGGAGTCAAGAGACCCAGTACTTC | TRBD1 | TRBV27 | . | TRBJ2-5
CASSLAPDRDSDEQFF | TGCGCCAGCAGCTTGGCCCCGGACAGGGATAGCGATGAGCAGTTCTTC | TRBD1 | TRBV5-1 | . | TRBJ2-1
CASSLTGNEQFF | TGTGCCAGCAGCCTGACAGGGAATGAGCAGTTCTTC | TRBD1 | TRBV2 | . | TRBJ2-1
CASSQVHRGGYGYTF | TGCGCCAGCAGCCAAGTTCACAGGGGAGGCTATGGCTACACCTTC | TRBD1 | TRBV4-1 | . | TRBJ1-2
CASSPHKPF | TGTGCCAGCAGCCCCCACAAACCGTTT | . | TRBV9 | . | TRBJ1-1
CASSIGLGPNTEAFF | TGTGCCAGTAGTATAGGTCTGGGCCCGAACACTGAAGCTTTCTTT | . | TRBV19 | few | TRBJ1-1
CARGGPLAGYTNEQFF | TGCGCCAGGGGGGGTCCTCTAGCGGGGTACACTAATGAGCAGTTCTTC | TRBD2 | TRBV23-1 | many | TRBJ2-1
CSGSSGQGVNEQFF | TGCAGCGGATCATCCGGACAGGGTGTAAATGAGCAGTTCTTC | TRBD1 | TRBV29-1 | . | TRBJ2-1
CASSQDLGPGRKAFF | TGCGCCAGCAGCCAAGATCTGGGGCCAGGGCGAAAAGCTTTCTTT | . | TRBV4-1 | . | TRBJ1-1
CASSSGTYFSEQFF | TGTGCCAGCAGCTCCGGGACATACTTTTCGGAGCAGTTCTTC | . | TRBV11-3 | . | TRBJ2-1
CASISPVAGRNEQFF | TGTGCCAGCATTTCTCCGGTGGCGGGACGCAATGAGCAGTTCTTC | . | TRBV28 | . | TRBJ2-1
CASSFGGGGTDTQYF | TGTGCCAGCAGCTTCGGCGGGGGGGGCACAGATACGCAGTATTTT | TRBD2 | TRBV7-2 | . | TRBJ2-3
CASSLTGTGSNQPQHF | TGTGCCAGCAGCTTGACCGGGACAGGAAGCAATCAGCCCCAGCATTTT | TRBD1 | TRBV7-2 | . | TRBJ1-5
CASSLATGRRNTEAFF | TGTGCCAGCAGCCTAGCCACAGGGAGAAGGAACACTGAAGCTTTCTTT | . | TRBV5-6 | . | TRBJ1-1
CASSNDRYNEQFF | TGTGCCAGCAGTAACGACAGATACAATGAGCAGTTCTTC | . | TRBV2 | . | TRBJ2-1
CASSSPGLYNEQFF | TGTGCCAGCAGTTCCCCGGGACTATACAATGAGCAGTTCTTC | TRBD2 | TRBV27 | . | TRBJ2-1